These 11 T cell receptor beta chains originate from one sample sequenced in a study of identical twins. TCRdb passed the 5' RACE reads through MiXCR, listing each CDR3 protein once. Altogether 650,000 to 750,000 distinct CDR3 sequences are present, about 20% being singletons, with the ten largest covering approximately 4.5%. The sample was also reused in another study, on T cells expressing NK-cell markers.

The sample consisted of PBMCs. All receptors come from a woman in her late teens or twenties in good health.

This clonotype was detected a few times. The genes are TRBV20-1 and TRBJ1-5, with TRBD1 as a possible D gene (6 bases). CDR1 and CDR2 (germline): DFQATT, SNEGSKA (reference sequence). V lost 1 base and J lost 7, with 11 bases in between. The CDR3 covers 13 residues. The CDR3 protein is CSARAGAAQPQHF. The DNA of the CDR3 is TGCAGTGCTAGAGCAGGGGCGGCACAGCCCCAGCATTTT.

This clonotype showed up just a few times. This chain uses TRBV5-6 with TRBJ2-5; D not resolved. This CDR3 is built from 13 residues. Trimming left V 4 bases short and J 5 bases short, with 12 bases between. Germline V gene lookup returns CDR1 SGHDT and CDR2 YYEEEE. In DNA form, the CDR3 reads TGTGCCAGCAGCCCAAGCAGCGTGGAGACCCAGTACTTC. Protein sequence: CASSPSSVETQYF.

V is TRBV4-1 and J is TRBJ1-2; maybe TRBD1 (5 bases). Deletions cut 5 bases from V and 5 bases from J, with 21 bases between. The CDR3 consists of 16 residues. Per germline, CDR1 MGHRA and CDR2 YSYEKL. CDR3 coding DNA: TGCGCCAGCAGCAAAACTCTTCGGGGGAGGAGGTATGGCTACACCTTC. The encoded protein is CASSKTLRGRRYGYTF.

DNA of the CDR3: TGCAGCGTTGCGGATAGGGACAGGGGACACTACGAGCAGTACTTC. It encodes CSVADRDRGHYEQYF. V usage is TRBV29-1 and J usage is TRBJ2-7; 10 positions agree with TRBD1. V dropped 4 bases and J dropped 3; count of bases not matched to a gene: 9. The germline V gene encodes CDR1 SQVTM and CDR2 ANQGSEA. This CDR3 region has 15 residues.

The table lists this clonotype with a few counts. The J gene is TRBJ2-7, the V gene TRBV20-1; 9 bases agree with TRBD2. CDR3 length: 14 residues. CDR1 is DFQATT, CDR2 SNEGSKA, per germline (reference sequence). V lost 1 base, J lost 10 bases, and 11 bases stayed unmatched. CDR3 sequence reads: CSARAAGGPSGQYF. The CDR3 nucleotides are TGCAGTGCTAGAGCGGCGGGAGGGCCCTCGGGACAGTACTTC.

The chain employs TRBV18 and TRBJ2-2, with 10 positions matching TRBD1. The CDR3 is 16 residues long. Germline V gene sequence: CDR1 KGHSH, CDR2 LQKENI. Trimming cost V 5 bases and J 4 bases; bases outside gene matches: 7. The CDR3 sequence is CASSRQGALGTGELFF. The CDR3 DNA reads TGTGCCAGCTCAAGACAGGGGGCGCTTGGCACCGGGGAGCTGTTTTTT. Together with reference TRBV18 and TRBJ2-2, the CDR3 gives the full variable domain: NAGVMQNPRHLVRRRGQEARLRCSPMKGHSHVYWYRQLPEEGLKFMVYLQKENIIDESGMPKERFSAEFPKEGPSILRIQQVVRGDSAAYFCASSRQGALGTGELFFGEGSRLTVL.

The rearrangement joins TRBV18 to TRBJ1-1; D is unresolved. Germline lookup yields CDR1 KGHSH and CDR2 LQKENI. The length of the CDR3 is 12 residues. V was pared by 3 bases and J by 3 bases, with 5 bases between. The CDR3 DNA reads TGTGCCAGCTCACCCTCGGACACTGAAGCTTTCTTT. This codes for CASSPSDTEAFF.

This chain connects TRBV12-3 or TRBV12-4 to TRBJ2-3, with 13 bases aligning to TRBD2. This CDR3 has 19 amino acids. V was clipped by 4 bases and J by 6 bases; unmatched bases: 16. The CDR3: CASSSTKPGLAGKLDTQYF. CDR3 coding DNA: TGTGCCAGCAGTTCCACAAAACCGGGACTAGCGGGGAAGTTGGATACGCAGTATTTT.

In its sample, this clonotype was seen a few times. The rearrangement uses TRBV12-3 or TRBV12-4 and TRBJ1-5, with D hard to call. The CDR3 extends over 13 amino acids. Trimming pared 5 bases from V and 1 base from J, leaving 6 bases between. The CDR3 sequence: CASSPQSNQPQHF. Here the CDR3 DNA reads TGTGCCAGCAGTCCACAGAGCAATCAGCCCCAGCATTTT.

The chain employs TRBV7-9 and TRBJ2-3; 7 bases agree with TRBD1. CDR3 length: 13 amino acids. Germline CDR1 SEHNR, CDR2 FQNEAQ (reference sequence). V was clipped by 11 bases and J by 0 bases; unmatched bases: 5. DNA of the CDR3: TGTGCCGGGGACAGAATTAGCACAGATACGCAGTATTTT. Its protein is CAGDRISTDTQYF.

The chain links TRBV20-1 to TRBJ2-5; D possibly corresponds to TRBD2 (6 bases). V was pared by 0 bases and J by 3 bases, with 11 bases between. The germline V gene has CDR1 DFQATT and CDR2 SNEGSKA (reference sequence). The CDR3 has 14 amino acids. CDR3: CSARDVGGKETQYF. The CDR3 region has the DNA TGCAGTGCTAGAGATGTCGGCGGGAAAGAGACCCAGTACTTC.